This T cell receptor (beta chain) came from a study of blood T cell repertoires in COVID-19 (dated by TCRdb to about 2020). With regard to the full study: Samples covering the acute and convalescent phases of COVID-19 were provided by collaborators in the United States, Italy and Spain. The prospective study material was composed of cDNA or gDNA derived from T cells, B-cell-depleted T cells, or PBMCs. The dataset comprised deeply sampled blood TCRbeta repertoires from subjects exposed to, actively infected with, or recovered from COVID-19. The repertoires were released in a freely available public database intended as a resource for research on the immune response to SARS-CoV-2. The samples were drawn from the first 160 participants of the ongoing ImmuneRACE study and from 950 to 1,500 subjects provided by 6 global collaborators. The sample metadata nearly always contained a de-identified subject ID, COVID-19 status, age in years and sex. Where available, HLA class I and class II types were taken from metadata supplied by the sample provider and were not determined by assay-based typing.

Findings and caveats that apply to the study as a whole: The amount of clinical and demographic metadata varied by source and participant and was provided uncurated.

In regard to this clone: No antigen is known for it. No qualities accompany the bases; no much larger clone lies one base away.

Reading the germline V gene (reference sequence) gives CDR1 LNHDA and CDR2 SQIVND. Compared with germline, V lacks 4 bases and J lacks 6 bases; bases without a gene match: 9. Measured from the cysteine to the phenylalanine, the CDR3 is 15 residues long. Just the 45-base CDR3 DNA is kept, in frame starting at base 1. Participants in the prospective study were enrolled through a virtual design, were aged about 18 to 90 years, and lived in fewer than 30 United States geographic areas. In the prospective study, cohorts were assigned on the basis of participant-reported clinical history obtained from a screening survey and a study questionnaire. Recovered participants in ImmuneRACE Cohort 3 were defined as having two consecutive negative NP/OP PCR tests, clearance from a healthcare professional, or resolution of symptoms. In the prospective study, mobile phlebotomists collected whole blood, serum and a nasopharyngeal or oropharyngeal swab from each participant. Prospective study participants could optionally give additional blood draws and questionnaires over a roughly two-month period. Before DNA extraction, prospective study blood samples were shipped either frozen or at room temperature.

TCRbeta CDR3 regions were amplified from genomic DNA by means of the immunoSEQ Assay, a bias-controlled multiplex PCR. Concerning the study's data processing: The number of nucleated cells in each sample was estimated from the amplification of reference gene primers within the assay. To quantify the absolute abundance of each unique TCRbeta CDR3 rearrangement, sequence reads were collapsed and filtered. For each sample, productive Simpson clonality was calculated by taking the square root of Simpson's diversity index across productive rearrangements. TCRdb holds this immuneACCESS table with in-frame rearrangements only. Some clones are missing; in checked studies, unresolved V genes explain under half, and the rest has no known cause. D and trimming come from the DNA, and the V and J calls and clone size come from that table. The sample table contains a few hundred thousand clones; only one count was recorded for approximately 83% of them. Of the sample, under 2.5% falls within the top ten clones.

The rearranged segments are TRBV19 and TRBJ2-1; TRBD1 fits 7 bases in the junction. The source of this sequence is a man aged 30-40 years who had recovered from COVID-19. Sequencing was performed on PBMCs or T cells enriched from blood (not recorded which). The bases are TGTGCCAGTAGTAGGCAGGGGGTGTTAATCAATGAGCAGTTCTTC. Its protein is CASSRQGVLINEQFF.